These 14 T cell receptor beta chains share one sample of origin, sequenced in a study of cytomegalovirus exposure and HLA in healthy donors. Here immunoSEQ multiplex PCR was the method, and the copy in TCRdb shows in-frame clones only, minus some. The sample consists of approximately 200,000 clones, about 91% of them appearing once. The sample comprised PBMCs. Receptors were obtained from a young woman in good health and CMV-seronegative.

This clone has a single count. The chain employs TRBV15 and TRBJ2-2, with a tentative D call TRBD1 (5 bases). V was trimmed by 7 bases and J by 1 base, leaving 10 bases between them. The CDR3 spans 14 residues. CDR1 is LNHNV, CDR2 YYDKDF, per germline (reference sequence). CDR3 coding DNA: TGTGCCACCACCGCCACAGGGAACACCGGGGAGCTGTTTTTT. It specifies CATTATGNTGELFF.

J is TRBJ2-5 and V is TRBV6-1; possibly TRBD2 for D (6 bases). The CDR3 is 13 residues long. Germline CDR1 is MNHNS and CDR2 is SASEGT. The germline V and J ends were trimmed by 10 bases and 2 bases, with 14 bases remaining between them. CDR3 nucleotides: TGTGCCATCCTCGGGGGAAGTCAAGAGACCCAGTACTTC. As protein: CAILGGSQETQYF.

V gene TRBV19 combines with J gene TRBJ2-5, with 7 bases identical to TRBD2. Germline-derived CDR1 and CDR2 are LNHDA and SQIVND (reference sequence). This CDR3 comprises 15 residues. Trimming took 5 bases from V and 5 from J; bases not matched to a gene: 11. The CDR3, as DNA: TGTGCCAGTAGTCCCGTTGCGGGAGTTTTGGAGACCCAGTACTTC. Amino acids: CASSPVAGVLETQYF.

The V and J genes are TRBV28 and TRBJ2-5; possibly TRBD1 for D (6 bases). In germline, CDR1 is MDHEN, CDR2 SYDVKM. The CDR3 loop spans 14 amino acids. V lost 6 bases, J lost 4 bases, and 15 bases lay in between. As DNA, the CDR3 is TGTGCCAGCAGCCTACAGGGTAGTAGAGAGACCCAGTACTTC. As protein: CASSLQGSRETQYF. Looking up the rest from reference TRBV28 and TRBJ2-5 gives the full variable domain: DVKVTQSSRYLVKRTGEKVFLECVQDMDHENMFWYRQDPGLGLRLIYFSYDVKMKEKGDIPEGYSVSREKKERFSLILESASTNQTSMYLCASSLQGSRETQYFGPGTRLLVL.

This clone came up once. This sequence joins TRBV6-4 and TRBJ2-5, with D maybe TRBD1 (5 bases). V was shortened by 5 bases and J by 4 bases, with 11 bases between the two germline ends. CDR1 is MRHNA, CDR2 SNTAGT, per germline. The CDR3 has 13 amino acids. In DNA, the CDR3 is TGTGCCAGCAGTCGAGTTCAGGGAGAGACCCAGTACTTC. Protein: CASSRVQGETQYF.

The V call is TRBV7-9, the J call TRBJ2-3, with TRBD2 as a possible D gene (6 bases). The germline V gene encodes CDR1 SEHNR and CDR2 FQNEAQ (reference sequence). This CDR3 has 15 amino acids. V was trimmed by 5 bases and J by 2 bases, leaving 14 bases between them. This chain's CDR3 is CASSRPGDLTDTQYF. The DNA for the CDR3 is TGTGCCAGCAGCCGCCCGGGGGATCTCACAGATACGCAGTATTTT.

V gene TRBV5-4 combines with J gene TRBJ2-5; TRBD2 matches at 9 bases. Trimming at V came to 2 bases and at J to 4 bases, leaving 9 bases not matched to a gene. This CDR3 has 16 residues. Germline CDR1 reads SGHNT; CDR2 reads YYREEE (reference sequence). The CDR3 region has the DNA TGTGCCAGCAGCTTTGATGGTCCAGCGGGAGGAGAGACCCAGTACTTC. Translating gives CASSFDGPAGGETQYF.

This sequence joins TRBV7-6 and TRBJ2-7; 15 bases map to TRBD2. CDR3 length equals 18 residues. The germline CDR1 and CDR2 sequences are SGHVS and FNYEAQ. Unmatched junction bases numbered 7, after V lost 1 base and J lost 3 bases. For the CDR3, the DNA is TGTGCCAGCAGCTTAGAAGCGGGGGGACTAGCGGGAGGCTACGAGCAGTACTTC. Translating gives CASSLEAGGLAGGYEQYF. The complete variable domain, with remaining parts taken from reference TRBV7-6 and TRBJ2-7, reads GAGVSQSPRYKVTKRGQDVALRCDPISGHVSLYWYRQALGQGPEFLTYFNYEAQQDKSGLPNDRFSAERPEGSISTLTIQRTEQRDSAMYRCASSLEAGGLAGGYEQYFGPGTRLTVT.

This clone was detected once. The chain couples TRBV6-6 to TRBJ2-3; 10 bases align to TRBD2. Germline CDR1 reads MNHNY; CDR2 reads SVGAGI (reference sequence). There are 15 residues in the CDR3. The V segment lost 3 bases and the J segment 2 bases; nucleotides outside the gene matches: 2. The CDR3 here is CASSYLAGDTDTQYF. CDR3 nucleotide sequence: TGTGCCAGCAGTTATCTAGCGGGAGACACAGATACGCAGTATTTT.

The CDR3 is CASSLGGDSLNRGTQYF. The DNA of the CDR3 is TGTGCCAGCAGTTTAGGTGGGGACAGCTTAAACAGGGGGACCCAGTACTTC. V gene TRBV27 combines with J gene TRBJ2-5; 7 positions match TRBD1. J gave up 7 bases and V 2 bases, and 16 bases lay outside the gene matches. Germline V gives CDR1 MNHEY, CDR2 SMNVEV (reference sequence). This CDR3 is 17 amino acids long.

The V gene is TRBV15, the J gene TRBJ2-7, with 12 bases lining up with TRBD2. The ends lost 0 bases at V and 5 bases at J; junction bases unmatched: 11. CDR1 LNHNV and CDR2 YYDKDF come from the germline V gene (reference sequence). This CDR3 is built from 18 residues. CDR3 sequence reads: CATSRDLPKTSGSHEQYF. DNA for the CDR3: TGTGCCACCAGCAGAGATCTGCCGAAGACTAGCGGGAGCCACGAGCAGTACTTC.

The chain employs TRBV4-2 and TRBJ2-1; 9 bases agree with TRBD2. Germline loops: CDR1 LGHNA, CDR2 YNFKEQ. V shed 2 bases and J 3 bases; nucleotides not matched to a gene: 8. This CDR3 contains 17 residues. The CDR3 coding sequence is TGTGCCAGCAGCCAATTGAGTGGTAGCGGGAGCTACAATGAGCAGTTCTTC. Translated: CASSQLSGSGSYNEQFF.

The CDR3, as DNA: TGTGCCAGTCGCAGGGGGAATGAAAAACTGTTTTTT. Amino acid sequence: CASRRGNEKLFF. The chain couples TRBV6-6 to TRBJ1-4, with 7 bases fitting TRBD1. CDR3 length: 12 amino acids. Trimming cost V 9 bases and J 5 bases; bases outside gene matches: 3. Germline values: CDR1 MNHNY, CDR2 SVGAGI (reference sequence).

In its sample, this clone was seen once. This sequence joins TRBV30 and TRBJ2-4; 8 nucleotides match TRBD1. CDR3 length: 16 residues. V was pared by 4 bases and J by 0 bases, with 8 bases of the junction left unmatched. Germline V CDR1 and CDR2: GTSNPN, SVGIG (reference sequence). CDR3 sequence: CAWNFQGAIAKNIQYF. The CDR3, as DNA: TGTGCCTGGAACTTCCAGGGGGCAATAGCCAAAAACATTCAGTACTTC.